One sample yielded the 29 T cell receptor beta chains listed below, sequenced in a study of early T cells in non-severe SARS-CoV-2 infection. TCRdb re-called the 5' RACE reads with MiXCR, one entry per CDR3 protein. This sample has fewer than 65,000 distinct CDR3 sequences, with roughly an eighth found just once. The sample was whole blood. These receptors were obtained from an adult who was a healthcare worker with PCR-confirmed SARS-CoV-2 infection or an uninfected control (not recorded which).

There are many counts of this clonotype. This sequence joins TRBV7-3 and TRBJ1-1, with D maybe TRBD1 (6 bases). With 1 base removed from V and 4 bases from J, the gap between germline ends came to 22 bases. The germline gives CDR1 SGHTA, CDR2 FQGTGA. The CDR3 has 18 amino acids. The CDR3 protein is CASSLNAGRGFLGTEAFF. The CDR3 DNA reads as TGTGCCAGCAGCTTAAATGCTGGGAGGGGGTTTTTGGGCACTGAAGCTTTCTTT.

In this sample, this clonotype turned up many times. This chain joins TRBV4-2 and TRBJ2-3; 7 bases are a match to TRBD1. Germline CDR1 reads LGHNA; CDR2 reads YNFKEQ. The CDR3 runs to 16 residues. V shed 0 bases and J 4 bases; nucleotides not matched to a gene: 7. CDR3 nucleotide sequence: TGTGCCAGCAGCCAAGAAGAGGGGGCGGGCGCAGATACGCAGTATTTT. Amino acid sequence: CASSQEEGAGADTQYF.

This clonotype was seen repeatedly, ten times or more. The chain carries TRBV7-9 and TRBJ2-3; D is ambiguous. The CDR3 totals 14 residues. Germline values: CDR1 SEHNR, CDR2 FQNEAQ (reference sequence). Trimming cost V 6 bases and J 1 base, with 11 bases left between them. CDR3 bases: TGTGCCAGCAGTATAAACGGCCGCACAGATACGCAGTATTTT. This sequence encodes CASSINGRTDTQYF.

This clonotype has only a few counts. The chain recombines TRBV6-6 with TRBJ1-5; 9 nucleotides agree with TRBD1. CDR3 size: 15 residues. Germline V gene data show CDR1 as MNHNY and CDR2 as SVGAGI (reference sequence). J was trimmed by 7 bases and V by 5 bases; bases with no gene match: 9. CDR3 protein: CASSGTQGAGQPQHF. The CDR3 region has the DNA TGTGCCAGCAGTGGGACACAGGGGGCTGGGCAGCCCCAGCATTTT.

As for this clonotype: A much larger clone sits a single nucleotide away, making a read error possible. The chain has TRBV4-3 and TRBJ2-3; 7 bases map to TRBD2. The CDR3 is 16 amino acids. Germline CDR1 is LGHNA and CDR2 is YSLEER. The V segment lost 1 base and the J segment 2 bases; nucleotides outside the gene matches: 6. In DNA, the CDR3 is TGCGCCAGCAGCCAAGGGACTAGGTCTGACACAGATACGCAGTATTTT. Its translation: CASSQGTRSDTDTQYF.

This rearrangement joins TRBV5-1 to TRBJ2-3, with D perhaps given as TRBD1 or TRBD2 (6 bases each). The CDR3 has 14 residues. Germline V gives CDR1 SGHRS, CDR2 YFSETQ. Trimming pared 6 bases from V and 2 bases from J, leaving 13 bases between. In nucleotides, the CDR3 is TGCGCCAGCAATTGGGGGGCAATCACAGATACGCAGTATTTT. This gives the protein CASNWGAITDTQYF. The complete variable domain, with remaining parts taken from reference TRBV5-1 and TRBJ2-3, reads KAGVTQTPRYLIKTRGQQVTLSCSPISGHRSVSWYQQTPGQGLQFLFEYFSETQRNKGNFPGRFSGRQFSNSRSEMNVSTLELGDSALYLCASNWGAITDTQYFGPGTRLTVL.

The chain couples TRBV29-1 to TRBJ2-2; D unclear. The V end lost 5 bases, the J end lost 5 bases, and 18 bases lay between the germline ends. CDR1 and CDR2 (germline): SQVTM, ANQGSEA. The CDR3 covers 15 residues. In nucleotides, the CDR3 is TGCAGCGTTAAAATGGTGAACGCTGCAACCGGGGAGCTGTTTTTT. It specifies CSVKMVNAATGELFF.

In this sample, this clonotype turned up many times. This chain links TRBV29-1 with TRBJ2-7, with D hard to call. Trimming took 6 bases from V and 9 from J, leaving 21 bases between them. From germline, CDR1 is SQVTM and CDR2 ANQGSEA. The CDR3 extends over 13 amino acids. CDR3 region: CSVATGDGVVQYF. The CDR3 DNA reads as TGCAGCGTCGCGACGGGCGATGGGGTTGTGCAGTACTTC.

The chain employs TRBV29-1 and TRBJ1-1; 9 bases are shared with TRBD1. V was clipped by 6 bases and J by 11 bases; unmatched bases: 10. This CDR3 is 12 amino acids long. Germline loops: CDR1 SQVTM, CDR2 ANQGSEA. The CDR3 loop reads CSVLPGQGEAFF. CDR3 DNA: TGCAGCGTCCTCCCGGGACAGGGAGAGGCTTTCTTT.

This clonotype has a count of ten or more. This rearrangement joins TRBV14 to TRBJ2-2, with 14 bases that match TRBD2. V was pared by 4 bases and J by 6 bases, with 7 bases of the junction left unmatched. The CDR3 totals 17 residues. Germline-derived CDR1 and CDR2 are SGHDN and FVKESK. The DNA of the CDR3 is TGTGCCAGCAGCCCACCGGGACTAGCGGGGGCGGCCGGGGAGCTGTTTTTT. Amino acid sequence: CASSPPGLAGAAGELFF.

The rearrangement uses TRBV9 and TRBJ1-6; D unclear. CDR3 length equals 15 residues. The germline CDR1 and CDR2 sequences are SGDLS and YYNGEE. V was pared by 3 bases and J by 7 bases, with 14 bases between. The CDR3 bases are TGTGCCAGCAGCGCCTACCCCGATCCCAATTCACCCCTCCACTTT. Protein sequence: CASSAYPDPNSPLHF.

Note on this clonotype: One base away lies a much larger clone, so this may be a sequencing read error. The chain combines TRBV7-2 with TRBJ1-5; no clear D. Germline V CDR1 and CDR2: SGHTA, FQGNSA. The CDR3 totals 14 residues. The CDR3 loop is CASSGGYSNKPQHF. CDR3 nucleotide sequence: TGTGCCAGCAGCGGCGGGTATAGCAATAAGCCCCAGCATTTT.

The rearrangement joins TRBV12-3 or TRBV12-4 to TRBJ2-7, with 8 bases lining up with TRBD2. The length of the CDR3 is 15 residues. With 8 bases clipped from V and 2 bases from J, the junction kept 11 bases outside the gene matches. The chain's CDR3 is CASRGESGGPYEQYF. DNA of the CDR3: TGTGCCAGCCGGGGTGAAAGCGGGGGACCCTACGAGCAGTACTTC.

This clonotype was picked up many times. The J gene is TRBJ2-1, the V gene TRBV6-5; 11 bases agree with TRBD1. The CDR3 is 14 amino acids. Unmatched junction bases numbered 0, after V lost 6 bases and J lost 2 bases. Germline V gene sequence: CDR1 MNHEY, CDR2 SVGAGI. The CDR3 DNA reads as TGTGCCAGCAGGGGACAGGGGGCCTACAATGAGCAGTTCTTC. Its protein is CASRGQGAYNEQFF.

This chain links TRBV18 with TRBJ2-4; tentatively, D is TRBD2 (6 bases). V was cut by 2 bases and J by 0 bases, with 8 bases left in between. This CDR3 comprises 15 residues. CDR1 and CDR2 from the germline V gene are KGHSH and LQKENI. The CDR3 nucleotides are TGTGCCAGCTCACCAGTCGGGGGAGCCAAAAACATTCAGTACTTC. Amino acid sequence: CASSPVGGAKNIQYF.

The chain has TRBV30 and TRBJ2-7; 10 bases line up with TRBD2. The V segment lost 1 base and the J segment 7 bases; nucleotides outside the gene matches: 10. CDR3 length: 15 residues. Per the germline V gene, CDR1 is GTSNPN and CDR2 is SVGIG (reference sequence). CDR3 in amino acids: CAWSDGSGGADEQYF. The CDR3 DNA reads TGTGCCTGGAGTGATGGCAGCGGGGGGGCTGATGAGCAGTACTTC.

This clonotype was found many times. This sequence joins TRBV20-1 and TRBJ1-6; perhaps TRBD1 as D (6 bases). V lost 6 bases, J lost 8 bases, and 17 bases lay in between. Per germline, CDR1 DFQATT and CDR2 SNEGSKA (reference sequence). The CDR3 is 14 amino acids. CDR3 coding DNA: TGCAGTGCCCCTCCGGCGGGGGCAGATTCACCCCTCCACTTT. This codes for CSAPPAGADSPLHF.

The chain carries TRBV7-8 and TRBJ2-1; D not resolved. CDR1 and CDR2 (germline): SGHVS, FQNEAQ. This CDR3 is 12 amino acids long. V shed 0 bases and J shed 10 bases, with 7 bases lying between them. CDR3 DNA sequence: TGTGCCAGCAGCTTAGCCGGGTACGAGCAGTTCTTC. Protein: CASSLAGYEQFF.

This chain uses TRBV12-3 or TRBV12-4 with TRBJ1-2; D not resolved. CDR3 length: 13 amino acids. V was clipped by 7 bases and J by 8 bases, with 17 bases between them. The CDR3 sequence: CASTPLRVGGYTF. As DNA, the CDR3 is TGTGCCAGCACGCCCTTGAGGGTCGGCGGCTACACCTTC.

The chain's CDR3 is CASGLDGNTEAFF. The CDR3 nucleotides read TGTGCTAGTGGTTTGGACGGGAACACTGAAGCTTTCTTT. J is TRBJ1-1 and V is TRBV12-5; D remains ambiguous. Trimming removed 1 base from V and 1 base from J, with 4 bases in between. Germline loops: CDR1 LGHNT, CDR2 FRNRAP. This CDR3 spans 13 amino acids.

The J gene is TRBJ1-5, the V gene TRBV5-6; D is uncertain. There are 16 residues in the CDR3. The germline V gene encodes CDR1 SGHDT and CDR2 YYEEEE. V lost 2 bases to trimming and J lost 2 bases, with 14 bases between them. DNA of the CDR3: TGTGCCAGCAGCTTTCACTCTGTGAACCGCAATCAGCCCCAGCATTTT. Protein: CASSFHSVNRNQPQHF.

This clonotype showed up many times. The chain joins TRBV7-2 to TRBJ2-1, with 12 bases lining up with TRBD2. CDR3 size: 15 residues. Germline-derived CDR1 and CDR2 are SGHTA and FQGNSA. J lost 9 bases, V lost 5 bases, and 8 bases had no gene match. CDR3 region: CASSIGLAGLPEQFF. CDR3 nucleotide sequence: TGTGCCAGCAGCATTGGACTAGCGGGGCTACCTGAGCAGTTCTTC.

This clonotype was picked up a small number of times. The J gene is TRBJ2-3, the V gene TRBV12-3 or TRBV12-4, with 8 bases identical to TRBD1. The CDR3 has 14 amino acids. The junction had 1 base not matched to a gene; V was cut back by 2 bases and J by 3 bases. DNA for the CDR3: TGTGCCAGCAGTTTAAGGACAGGGACAGATACGCAGTATTTT. Protein sequence: CASSLRTGTDTQYF.

This clonotype has a count of ten or more. This chain connects TRBV10-2 to TRBJ2-7; D not certain. The V gene's germline CDR1 is WSHSY and CDR2 SAAADI. Trimming pared 0 bases from V and 3 bases from J, leaving 6 bases between. The CDR3 has 13 amino acids. The CDR3 DNA reads TGCGCCAGCAGTGAGTCACCTTTCTACGAGCAGTACTTC. Its translation: CASSESPFYEQYF.

This chain links TRBV2 with TRBJ1-2; no clear D. This CDR3 has 14 residues. The germline V and J ends were trimmed by 3 bases and 0 bases, with 8 bases remaining between them. Germline V lookup: CDR1 SNHLY, CDR2 FYNNEI. CDR3 DNA sequence: TGTGCCAGCAGTGAGGGCAGATCTAACTATGGCTACACCTTC. Its translation: CASSEGRSNYGYTF.

The V and J genes are TRBV5-1 and TRBJ2-4, with D possibly being TRBD2 (5 bases). Between the trimmed V and J ends, which lost 4 bases and 7 bases, there was a span of 6 bases. This CDR3 is 11 amino acids long. Germline V gene data show CDR1 as SGHRS and CDR2 as YFSETQ. CDR3 amino acids: CASSPGNIQYF. DNA for the CDR3: TGCGCCAGCAGCCCGGGGAACATTCAGTACTTC. Full variable domain (outside the CDR3, taken from reference TRBV5-1 and TRBJ2-4): KAGVTQTPRYLIKTRGQQVTLSCSPISGHRSVSWYQQTPGQGLQFLFEYFSETQRNKGNFPGRFSGRQFSNSRSEMNVSTLELGDSALYLCASSPGNIQYFGAGTRLSVL.

The J gene is TRBJ1-5, the V gene TRBV2; 7 bases line up with TRBD1. CDR3 length: 17 residues. Germline CDR1 reads SNHLY; CDR2 reads FYNNEI. Losses at the gene ends were 9 bases for V and 0 bases for J; bases not matched to a gene: 14. As DNA, the CDR3 is TGTGCCAGGGGCGACCCGGGACAGCCCTATAGCAATCAGCCCCAGCATTTT. Protein product: CARGDPGQPYSNQPQHF.

V gene TRBV7-9 combines with J gene TRBJ2-2, with D hard to call. V was pared by 5 bases and J by 6 bases, with 13 bases between. The CDR3 runs 14 residues. CDR1 SEHNR and CDR2 FQNEAQ come from the germline V gene (reference sequence). CDR3 loop: CASSPYLGSGELFF. As DNA, the CDR3 is TGTGCCAGCAGCCCCTATTTGGGGTCCGGGGAGCTGTTTTTT.

This clonotype was observed at least ten times. The rearrangement uses TRBV12-3 or TRBV12-4 and TRBJ1-4; D remains unclear. The V end was cut by 3 bases, the J end by 5 bases, with 10 bases between. The CDR3 contains 14 residues. Here the CDR3 reads CASSFAGLNEKLFF. CDR3 sequence (DNA): TGTGCCAGCAGTTTCGCCGGACTAAATGAAAAACTGTTTTTT.